This TCR beta chain came from a study of T cells in Graves' hyperthyroidism and ophthalmopathy. Overall study results and limits: In the blood, most expanded thyroid clonotypes above 0.001 appeared as well.

RNA transcripts provided the source from which TCR beta CDR3 regions were amplified. A set of HTBI primers served as the primers for a first-round RT-PCR of the TCR CDR3. TCRdb called the multiplex PCR reads again in MiXCR, with one record for every CDR3 protein. The repertoire holds fewer than 350,000 distinct CDR3 sequences, with roughly 20% as singletons. Lactation, pregnancy, other autoimmune disease or uncontrolled infection led to exclusion of patients. CDR1 is SGHRS and CDR2 is YFSETQ in the germline V gene. V dropped 0 bases and J dropped 5 bases, with 15 bases sitting between them. This CDR3 has 15 residues. This clonotype was seen more than once but under ten times. Its antigen is as yet unknown.

This clonotype was obtained from a man aged 50-59 years with Graves' ophthalmopathy. J is TRBJ2-7 and V is TRBV5-1; tentatively, D is TRBD2 (6 bases). The sample was blood. DNA for the CDR3: TGCGCCAGCAGCTTGGGCGGGACGGGGGTCGACGAGCAGTACTTC. Protein product: CASSLGGTGVDEQYF.